This T cell receptor beta chain was sequenced during a study of blood T cells in healthy people across ages (dated by TCRdb to 2014 to 2015). General notes on the study: Template switching captured roughly one uniquely barcoded TCR beta cDNA molecule per two T cells in model experiments. Age-related changes in TCR beta repertoire diversity were measured in the study by deep sequencing normalized with unique cDNA molecular identifiers. Four age groups were formed from the donors: young (average 16 years), middle-aged (approximately 40), aged (approximately 60) and long-lived (more than 75). To avoid experimental bias, donors of different ages were distributed randomly across sequencing lanes. Using the same blood draw, the study looked at two additional independent replicas of 1 million unique cDNA reads for two donors, one aged 18 to 30 and the other aged 80 or older.

This clonotype turned up a few times. Which antigen it targets is not known. Base qualities are missing; no much larger clone stands one base away. Libraries came from 5' RACE. The sequencer was an Illumina HiSeq 2500. A second about 6 to 11 cycle PCR used a sample-barcoded 5' primer and a J-beta primer mix. Each TCR beta cDNA molecule received a unique molecular identifier from a template-switch 5' adaptor carrying 12 random nucleotides. Each sample yielded at least 3 million CDR3-containing paired-end reads. All of the RNA was converted into first-strand cDNA using the Mint cDNA synthesis kit, with a TRBC-specific oligonucleotide serving as the primer. All cDNA was treated with uracil-DNA glycosylase and then went through a first 18-cycle PCR with the universal primers M1SS and BC2_uni_R. As for the authors' bioinformatics: Each sample was normalized by randomly selecting 1 million high-quality reads, each carrying a distinct molecular identifier. Instead of being binned into consensus sequences, reads with shared molecular identifiers were discarded. CDR3 identification, clonotype clustering and error correction used MiTCR with a Q25 quality threshold and the strictest error-elimination algorithm. A nonparametric unseen species model with Euler transformation was used to estimate a lower bound on total TCR beta diversity. TCRdb trimmed the raw reads at Q25, called clones with MiXCR and kept productive beta chains. Each entry is one CDR3 protein sequence, shown with its most common DNA and genes. The V and J calls and clone size come from TCRdb's table, not from the authors' own analysis. The table for this sample lists about 1.5 million distinct CDR3 sequences; 35% to 45% of them were counted only once. About 4% of the sample is in the top ten clones.

Broader findings and caveats from the paper: Conclusive comparison of naive and antigen-experienced compartments was prevented by the profiling of bulk unsorted PBMCs. Compared with the aged group, the long-lived group had more naive CD4+ T cells, fewer expanded clones and increased TCR diversity, suggesting age selection. Observed TCR beta diversity correlated strongly with the percentage of naive T cells measured by flow cytometry. Because the CMV infection status of the donors was unknown, age-related changes in expanded clonotypes may potentially have been confounded. As age increased, observed TCR beta diversity per million T cells dropped in a roughly linear way, and a significant reduction was already evident by age 40. Estimates of total diversity based on one million sequenced T cells were considered lower bounds and underestimates.

Trimming at the junction amounts to 5 bases on V and 3 bases on J, and the germline ends lie 19 bases apart. Looking up the germline V gene yields CDR1 MNHEY and CDR2 SVGEGT. Counted from cysteine to phenylalanine, this CDR3 has 16 amino acids. The entry retains the CDR3 DNA only, 48 bases that are in frame from base 1. Donors were a few dozen systemically healthy Caucasian individuals from Russia aged roughly 6 to 100 years. Roughly 11 milliliters of peripheral blood were drawn from each donor into EDTA-treated Vacutainer tubes. Ficoll-Paque density-gradient centrifugation was used to isolate PBMCs, with at least 7 million per sample. Total RNA was extracted from PBMCs with Trizol reagent, with at least 6 micrograms obtained per sample. For every donor, flow cytometry on a PBMC aliquot measured the percentage of naive CD45RAhigh/CD27high T cells.

The chain is assembled from TRBV6-2 or TRBV6-3 and TRBJ1-1, with the D gene call left open. Material: blood. The TCR comes from a woman between 18 and 30 years old in good health. The CDR3 protein is CASSGTRRIRDTEAFF. The bases read TGTGCCAGCAGTGGCACCCGGAGGATTAGGGACACTGAAGCTTTCTTT.